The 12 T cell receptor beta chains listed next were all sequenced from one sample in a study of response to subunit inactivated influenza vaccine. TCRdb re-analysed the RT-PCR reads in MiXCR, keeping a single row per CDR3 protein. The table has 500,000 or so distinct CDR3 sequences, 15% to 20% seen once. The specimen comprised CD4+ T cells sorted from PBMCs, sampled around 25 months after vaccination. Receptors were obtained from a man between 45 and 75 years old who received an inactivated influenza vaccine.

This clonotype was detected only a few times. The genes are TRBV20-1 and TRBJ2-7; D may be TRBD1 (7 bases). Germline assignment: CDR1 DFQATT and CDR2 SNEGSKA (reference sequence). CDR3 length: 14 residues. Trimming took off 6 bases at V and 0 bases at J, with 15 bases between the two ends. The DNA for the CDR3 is TGCAGTGCAGGGGGCGGCGGGATCTCCTACGAGCAGTACTTC. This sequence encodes CSAGGGGISYEQYF.

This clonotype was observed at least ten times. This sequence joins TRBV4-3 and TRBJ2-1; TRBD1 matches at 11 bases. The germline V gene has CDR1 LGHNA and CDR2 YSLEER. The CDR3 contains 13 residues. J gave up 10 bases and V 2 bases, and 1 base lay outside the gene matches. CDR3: CASSQRTGGEQFF. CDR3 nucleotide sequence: TGCGCCAGCAGCCAACGGACAGGGGGCGAGCAGTTCTTC.

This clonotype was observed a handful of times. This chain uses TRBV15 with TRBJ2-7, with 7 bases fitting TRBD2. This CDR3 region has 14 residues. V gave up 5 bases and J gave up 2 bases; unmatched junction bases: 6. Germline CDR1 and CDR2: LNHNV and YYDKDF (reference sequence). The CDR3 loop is CATSARDYPYEQYF. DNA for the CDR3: TGTGCCACCAGCGCCCGGGACTATCCCTACGAGCAGTACTTC.

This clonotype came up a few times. CDR3 sequence reads: CASRLDRGPADTQYF. The CDR3 bases are TGTGCCAGCAGGCTTGACAGGGGGCCGGCAGATACGCAGTATTTT. The J gene is TRBJ2-3, the V gene TRBV7-2; 10 bases map to TRBD1. Germline V gene sequence: CDR1 SGHTA, CDR2 FQGNSA. Trimming took 6 bases from V and 4 from J; bases not matched to a gene: 7. The CDR3 runs 15 residues.

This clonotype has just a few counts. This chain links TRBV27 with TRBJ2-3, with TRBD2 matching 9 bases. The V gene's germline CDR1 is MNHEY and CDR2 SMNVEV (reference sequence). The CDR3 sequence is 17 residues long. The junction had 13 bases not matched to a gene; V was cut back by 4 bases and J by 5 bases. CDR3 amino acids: CASSSLRTSAGRDTQYF. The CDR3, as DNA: TGTGCCAGCAGTTCCCTTCGGACTAGCGCGGGAAGAGATACGCAGTATTTT.

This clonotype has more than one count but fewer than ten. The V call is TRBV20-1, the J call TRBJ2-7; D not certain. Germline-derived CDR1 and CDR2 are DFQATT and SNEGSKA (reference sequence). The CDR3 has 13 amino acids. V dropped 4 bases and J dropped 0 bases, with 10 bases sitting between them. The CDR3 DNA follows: TGCAGTGCTAAACTTCCAAGCTCCTACGAGCAGTACTTC. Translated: CSAKLPSSYEQYF.

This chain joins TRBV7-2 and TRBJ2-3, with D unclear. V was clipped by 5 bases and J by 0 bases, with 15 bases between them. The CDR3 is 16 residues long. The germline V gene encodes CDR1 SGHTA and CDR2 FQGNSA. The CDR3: CASSQALTTSTDTQYF. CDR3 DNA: TGTGCCAGCAGCCAAGCCTTAACCACTAGCACAGATACGCAGTATTTT.

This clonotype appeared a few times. The CDR3 sequence is CASSLRTGWLGETQYF. The CDR3 bases are TGTGCCAGCAGCCTTCGGACAGGGTGGCTTGGGGAGACCCAGTACTTC. This chain uses TRBV11-2 with TRBJ2-5, with 8 bases fitting TRBD1. With 5 bases clipped from V and 5 bases from J, the junction kept 13 bases outside the gene matches. This CDR3 has 16 residues. Germline-derived CDR1 and CDR2 are SGHAT and FQNNGV.

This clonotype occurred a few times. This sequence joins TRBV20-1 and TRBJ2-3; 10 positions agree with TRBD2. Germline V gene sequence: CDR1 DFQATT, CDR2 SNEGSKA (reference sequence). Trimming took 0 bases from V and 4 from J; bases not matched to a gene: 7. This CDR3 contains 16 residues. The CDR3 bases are TGCAGTGCTAGAGAGGCTAGCGGGAGCATCGCAGATACGCAGTATTTT. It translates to CSAREASGSIADTQYF.

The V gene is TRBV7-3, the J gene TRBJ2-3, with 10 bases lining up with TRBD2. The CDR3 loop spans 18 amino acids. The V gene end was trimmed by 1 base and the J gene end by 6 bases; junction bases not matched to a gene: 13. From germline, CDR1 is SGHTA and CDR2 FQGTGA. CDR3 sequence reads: CASSLKGLAGAKRDTQYF. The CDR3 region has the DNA TGTGCCAGCAGCTTAAAGGGGCTAGCGGGAGCCAAACGGGATACGCAGTATTTT.

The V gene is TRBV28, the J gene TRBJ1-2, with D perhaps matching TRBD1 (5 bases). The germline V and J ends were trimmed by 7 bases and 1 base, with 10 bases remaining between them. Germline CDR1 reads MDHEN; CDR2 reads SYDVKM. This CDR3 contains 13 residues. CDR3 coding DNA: TGTGCCAGCACCCTTGGGGGTAACTATGGCTACACCTTC. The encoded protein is CASTLGGNYGYTF.

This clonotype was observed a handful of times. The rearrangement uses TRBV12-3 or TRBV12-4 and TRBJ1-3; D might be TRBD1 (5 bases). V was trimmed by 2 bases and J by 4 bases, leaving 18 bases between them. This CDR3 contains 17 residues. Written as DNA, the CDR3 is TGTGCCAGCAGTTTACGTTCGGGCAGGGAGTCGGGAAACACCATATATTTT. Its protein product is CASSLRSGRESGNTIYF.